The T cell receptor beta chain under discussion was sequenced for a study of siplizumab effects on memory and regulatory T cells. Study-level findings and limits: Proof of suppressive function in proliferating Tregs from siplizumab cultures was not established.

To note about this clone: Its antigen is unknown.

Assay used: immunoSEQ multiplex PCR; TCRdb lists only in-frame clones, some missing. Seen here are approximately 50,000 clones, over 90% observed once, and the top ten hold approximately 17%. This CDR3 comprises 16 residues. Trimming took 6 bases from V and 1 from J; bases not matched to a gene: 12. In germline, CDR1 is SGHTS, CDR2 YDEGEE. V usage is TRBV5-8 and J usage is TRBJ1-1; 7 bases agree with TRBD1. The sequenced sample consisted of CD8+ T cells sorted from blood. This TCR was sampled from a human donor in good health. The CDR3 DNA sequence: TGTGCCAGCACCTCACCCTCACAGGGGTGGAACACTGAAGCTTTCTTT. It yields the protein CASTSPSQGWNTEAFF.